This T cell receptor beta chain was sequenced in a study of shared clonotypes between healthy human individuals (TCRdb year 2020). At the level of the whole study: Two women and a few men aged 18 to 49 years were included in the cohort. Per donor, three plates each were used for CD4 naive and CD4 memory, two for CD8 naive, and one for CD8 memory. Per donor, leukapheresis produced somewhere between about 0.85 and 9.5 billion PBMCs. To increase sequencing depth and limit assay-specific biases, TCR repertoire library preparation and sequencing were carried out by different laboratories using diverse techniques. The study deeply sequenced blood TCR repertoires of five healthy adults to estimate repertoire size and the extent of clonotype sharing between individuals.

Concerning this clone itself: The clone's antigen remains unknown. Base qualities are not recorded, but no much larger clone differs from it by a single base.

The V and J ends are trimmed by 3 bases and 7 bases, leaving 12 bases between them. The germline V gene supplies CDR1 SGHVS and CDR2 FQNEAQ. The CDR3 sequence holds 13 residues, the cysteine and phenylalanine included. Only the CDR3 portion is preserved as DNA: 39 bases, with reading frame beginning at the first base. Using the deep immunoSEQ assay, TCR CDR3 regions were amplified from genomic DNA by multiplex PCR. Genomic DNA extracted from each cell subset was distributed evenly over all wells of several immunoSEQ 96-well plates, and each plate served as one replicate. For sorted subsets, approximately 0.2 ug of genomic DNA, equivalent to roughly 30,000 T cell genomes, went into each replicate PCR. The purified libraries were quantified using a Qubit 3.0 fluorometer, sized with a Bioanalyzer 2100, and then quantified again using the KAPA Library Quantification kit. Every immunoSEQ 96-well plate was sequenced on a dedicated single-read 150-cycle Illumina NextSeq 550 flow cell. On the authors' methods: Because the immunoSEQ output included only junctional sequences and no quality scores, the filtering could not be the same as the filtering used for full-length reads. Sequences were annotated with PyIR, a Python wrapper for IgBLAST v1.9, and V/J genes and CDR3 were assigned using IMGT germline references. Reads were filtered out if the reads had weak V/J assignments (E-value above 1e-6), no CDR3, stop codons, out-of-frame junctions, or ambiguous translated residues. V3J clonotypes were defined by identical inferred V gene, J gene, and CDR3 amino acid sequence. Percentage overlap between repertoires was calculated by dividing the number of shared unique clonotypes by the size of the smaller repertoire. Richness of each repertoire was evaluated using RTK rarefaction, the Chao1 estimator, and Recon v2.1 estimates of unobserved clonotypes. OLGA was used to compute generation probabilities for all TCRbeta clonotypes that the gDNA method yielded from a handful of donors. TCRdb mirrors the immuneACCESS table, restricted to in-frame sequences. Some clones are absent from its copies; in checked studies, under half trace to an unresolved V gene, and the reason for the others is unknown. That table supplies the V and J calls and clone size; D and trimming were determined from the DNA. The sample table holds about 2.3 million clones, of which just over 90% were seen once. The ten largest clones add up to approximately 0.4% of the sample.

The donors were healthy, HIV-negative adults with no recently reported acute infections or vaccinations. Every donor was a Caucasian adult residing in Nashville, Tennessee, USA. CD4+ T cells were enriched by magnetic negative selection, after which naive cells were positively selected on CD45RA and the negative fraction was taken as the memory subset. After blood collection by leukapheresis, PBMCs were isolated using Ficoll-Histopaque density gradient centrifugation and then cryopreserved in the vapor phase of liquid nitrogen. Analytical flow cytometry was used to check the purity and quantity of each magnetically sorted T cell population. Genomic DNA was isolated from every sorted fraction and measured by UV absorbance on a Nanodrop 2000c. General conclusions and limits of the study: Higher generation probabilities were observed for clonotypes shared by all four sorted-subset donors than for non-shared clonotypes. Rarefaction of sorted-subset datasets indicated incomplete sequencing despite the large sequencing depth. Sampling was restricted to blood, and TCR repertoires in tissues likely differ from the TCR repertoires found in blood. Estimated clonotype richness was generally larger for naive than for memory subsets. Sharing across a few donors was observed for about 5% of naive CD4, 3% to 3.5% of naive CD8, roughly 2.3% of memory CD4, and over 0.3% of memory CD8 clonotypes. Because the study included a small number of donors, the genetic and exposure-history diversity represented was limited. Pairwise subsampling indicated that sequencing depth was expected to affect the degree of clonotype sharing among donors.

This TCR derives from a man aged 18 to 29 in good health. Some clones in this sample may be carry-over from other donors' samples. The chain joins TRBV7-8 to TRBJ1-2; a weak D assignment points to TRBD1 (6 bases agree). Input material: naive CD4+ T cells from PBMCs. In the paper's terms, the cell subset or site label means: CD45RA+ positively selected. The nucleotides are TGTGCCAGCAGCTTTCAGGGGTTCGGTGGCTACACCTTC. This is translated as CASSFQGFGGYTF.